This T cell receptor beta chain was retrieved from a study of control samples from healthy donors and cancer patients. The protocol was immunoSEQ multiplex PCR, while the TCRdb copy is restricted to in-frame clones and leaves out a portion. This sample has about 190,000 clones, with 91% found just once. Material for sequencing was blood. The receptor was derived from a man aged 25-45 years in good health.

CDR3 coding DNA: TGTGCCAGCAGCCAAGAATCCGGGACTGTCGTCTACGAGCAGTACTTC. Translation gives CASSQESGTVVYEQYF. The gene calls are TRBV3-1 (or the pseudogene TRBV3-2) and TRBJ2-7; D is possibly TRBD2 (6 bases). Trimming left V 0 bases short and J 3 bases short, with 15 bases between. Germline CDR1 is LGHDT and CDR2 is YNNKEL (reference sequence). The CDR3 is 16 residues long.